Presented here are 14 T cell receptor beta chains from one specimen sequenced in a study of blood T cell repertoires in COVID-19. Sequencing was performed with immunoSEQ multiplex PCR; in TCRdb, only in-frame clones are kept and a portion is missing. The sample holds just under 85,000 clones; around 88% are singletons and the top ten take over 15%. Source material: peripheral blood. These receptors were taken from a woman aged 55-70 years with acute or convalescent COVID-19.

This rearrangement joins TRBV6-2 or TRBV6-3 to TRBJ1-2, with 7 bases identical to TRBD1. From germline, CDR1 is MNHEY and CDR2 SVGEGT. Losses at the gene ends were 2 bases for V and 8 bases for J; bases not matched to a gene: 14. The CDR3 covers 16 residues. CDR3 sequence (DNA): TGTGCCAGCAGTTACCCGGAAATAGGACAGGAGACCGGCTACACCTTC. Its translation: CASSYPEIGQETGYTF.

The CDR3 DNA reads TGCACCAGCAGCCCGGGACTAGCCGTATACGAGCAGTACTTC. It translates to CTSSPGLAVYEQYF. This chain joins TRBV1 and TRBJ2-7; the tabulated D call, TRBD2, remains unverified against the DNA. TRBV1 is a recognized pseudogene. The CDR3 is 14 amino acids.

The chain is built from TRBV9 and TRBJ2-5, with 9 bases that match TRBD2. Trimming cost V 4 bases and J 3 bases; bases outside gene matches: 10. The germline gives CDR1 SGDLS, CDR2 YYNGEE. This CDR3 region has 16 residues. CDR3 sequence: CASSLNAAGGEETQYF. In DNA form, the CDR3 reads TGTGCCAGCAGCCTCAACGCGGCGGGGGGGGAAGAGACCCAGTACTTC.

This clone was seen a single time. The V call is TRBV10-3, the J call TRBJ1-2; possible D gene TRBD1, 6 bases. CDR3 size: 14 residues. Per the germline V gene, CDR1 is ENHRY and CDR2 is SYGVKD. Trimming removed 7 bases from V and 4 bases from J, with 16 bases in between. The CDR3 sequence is CAITRDTGGYGYTF. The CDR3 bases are TGTGCCATCACCCGGGACACCGGTGGCTATGGCTACACCTTC.

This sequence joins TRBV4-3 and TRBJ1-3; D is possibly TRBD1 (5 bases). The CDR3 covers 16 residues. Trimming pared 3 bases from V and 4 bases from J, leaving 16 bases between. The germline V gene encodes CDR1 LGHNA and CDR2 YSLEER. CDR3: CASSQEGPGGGNTIYF. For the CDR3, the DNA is TGCGCCAGCAGCCAGGAAGGACCGGGGGGAGGAAACACCATATATTTT.

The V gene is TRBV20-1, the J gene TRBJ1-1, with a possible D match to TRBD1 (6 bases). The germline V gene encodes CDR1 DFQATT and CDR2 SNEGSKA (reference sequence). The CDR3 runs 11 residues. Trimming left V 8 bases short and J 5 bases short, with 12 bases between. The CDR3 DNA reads TGCAGTACCCCAGGGGCGACTGAAGCTTTCTTT. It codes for CSTPGATEAFF.

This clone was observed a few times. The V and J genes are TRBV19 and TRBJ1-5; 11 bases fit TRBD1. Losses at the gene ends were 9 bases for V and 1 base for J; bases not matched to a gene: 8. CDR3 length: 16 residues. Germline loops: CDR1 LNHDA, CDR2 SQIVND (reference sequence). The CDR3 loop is CASELRTGGSNQPQHF. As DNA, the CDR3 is TGTGCCAGCGAGCTACGGACAGGGGGCAGCAATCAGCCCCAGCATTTT.

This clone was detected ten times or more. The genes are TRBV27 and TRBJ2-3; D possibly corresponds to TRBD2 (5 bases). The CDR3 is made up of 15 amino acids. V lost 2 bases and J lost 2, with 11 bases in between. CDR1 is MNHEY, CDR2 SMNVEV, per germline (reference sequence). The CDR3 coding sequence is TGTGCCAGCAGTTTAGGTAGCGCCAACACAGATACGCAGTATTTT. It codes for CASSLGSANTDTQYF.

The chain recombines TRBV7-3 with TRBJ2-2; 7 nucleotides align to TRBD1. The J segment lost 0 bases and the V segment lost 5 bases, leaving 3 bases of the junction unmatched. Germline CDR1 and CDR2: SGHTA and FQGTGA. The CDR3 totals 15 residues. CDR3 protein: CASSPRGSNTGELFF. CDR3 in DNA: TGTGCCAGCAGCCCCAGGGGGTCGAACACCGGGGAGCTGTTTTTT.

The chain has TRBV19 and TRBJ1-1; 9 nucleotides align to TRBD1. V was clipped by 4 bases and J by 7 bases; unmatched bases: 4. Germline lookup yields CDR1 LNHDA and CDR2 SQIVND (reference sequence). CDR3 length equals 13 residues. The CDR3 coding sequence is TGTGCCAGTAGTAAACAGGGGGCGCATGAAGCTTTCTTT. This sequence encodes CASSKQGAHEAFF.

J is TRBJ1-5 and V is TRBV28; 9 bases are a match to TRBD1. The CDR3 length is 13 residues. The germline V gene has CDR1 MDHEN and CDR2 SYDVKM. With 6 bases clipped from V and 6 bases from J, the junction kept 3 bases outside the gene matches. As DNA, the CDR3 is TGTGCCAGCAGACAGGGGGCGACTCAGCCCCAGCATTTT. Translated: CASRQGATQPQHF.

CDR3 loop: CASSFAGLAGELFF. CDR3 nucleotide sequence: TGTGCCAGCAGCTTTGCCGGACTAGCAGGGGAGCTGTTTTTT. This rearrangement joins TRBV9 to TRBJ2-2; 8 nucleotides line up with TRBD2. Germline values: CDR1 SGDLS, CDR2 YYNGEE. With 4 bases clipped from V and 8 bases from J, the junction kept 7 bases outside the gene matches. This CDR3 has 14 amino acids.

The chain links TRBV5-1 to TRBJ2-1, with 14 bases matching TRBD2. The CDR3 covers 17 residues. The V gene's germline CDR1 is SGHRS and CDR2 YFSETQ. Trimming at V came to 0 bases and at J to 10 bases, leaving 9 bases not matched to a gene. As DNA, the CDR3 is TGCGCCAGCAGCTTGGTGGGACTAGCGGGAGCCCCTCGAGAGCAGTTCTTC. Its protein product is CASSLVGLAGAPREQFF.

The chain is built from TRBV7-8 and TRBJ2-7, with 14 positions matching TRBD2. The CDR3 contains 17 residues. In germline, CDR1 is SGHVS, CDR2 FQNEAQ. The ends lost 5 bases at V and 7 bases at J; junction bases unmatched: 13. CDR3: CASSPSGLAGVSEEQYF. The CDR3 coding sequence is TGTGCCAGCAGCCCTTCGGGACTAGCGGGAGTATCTGAGGAGCAGTACTTC.